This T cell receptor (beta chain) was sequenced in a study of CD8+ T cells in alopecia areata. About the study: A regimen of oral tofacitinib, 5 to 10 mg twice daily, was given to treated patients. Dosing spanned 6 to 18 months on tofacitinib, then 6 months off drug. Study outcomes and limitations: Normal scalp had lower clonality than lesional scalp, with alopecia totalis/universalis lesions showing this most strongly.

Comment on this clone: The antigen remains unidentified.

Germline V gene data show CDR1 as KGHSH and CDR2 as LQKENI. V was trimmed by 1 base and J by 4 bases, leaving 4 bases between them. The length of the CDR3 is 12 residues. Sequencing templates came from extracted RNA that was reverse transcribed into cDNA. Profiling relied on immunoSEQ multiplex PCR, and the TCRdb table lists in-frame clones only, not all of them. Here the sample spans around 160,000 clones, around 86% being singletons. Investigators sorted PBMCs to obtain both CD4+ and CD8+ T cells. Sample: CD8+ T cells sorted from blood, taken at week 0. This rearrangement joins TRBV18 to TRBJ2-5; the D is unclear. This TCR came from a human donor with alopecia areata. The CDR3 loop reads CASSPRPETQYF. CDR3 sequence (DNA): TGTGCCAGCTCACCACGGCCAGAGACCCAGTACTTC.